The 27 T cell receptor beta chains presented below share a single source sample, sequenced in a study of CD8+ T cells in alopecia areata. Treatment given: oral pan-JAK inhibitor, 5-10 mg twice daily. RNA, once extracted, was reverse transcribed into cDNA for use as the sequencing template. Measured with immunoSEQ multiplex PCR; TCRdb has only the in-frame clones, and not every one. The table lists 100,000 to 130,000 clones, around 83% of them singletons. Sequencing used CD8+ T cells sorted from blood, obtained at week 24, from a patient treated with tofacitinib. The origin of the receptors is a human donor with alopecia areata.

The chain employs TRBV4-3 and TRBJ1-2; tentative D call: TRBD1 (5 bases). CDR1 and CDR2 from the germline V gene are LGHNA and YSLEER. The CDR3 is made up of 20 amino acids. Between the trimmed V and J ends, which lost 0 bases and 2 bases, there was a span of 25 bases. The CDR3 sequence is CASSQDSRAEQVLRNYGYTF. The CDR3 DNA sequence: TGCGCCAGCAGCCAAGACAGTAGGGCAGAACAGGTACTCCGAAACTATGGCTACACCTTC.

The rearrangement joins TRBV6-5 to TRBJ2-5, with D possibly TRBD2 on 6 matching bases. In germline, CDR1 is MNHEY, CDR2 SVGAGI. The CDR3 spans 12 residues. The chain's CDR3 is CNSGDGQETQYF. The CDR3 DNA reads as TGTAACTCGGGGGATGGCCAAGAGACCCAGTACTTC.

On this clone itself: At one of its ends the junction is not consistent with the germline gene, which may arise from a read error. The V and J genes are TRBV10-3 and TRBJ2-1; D is unclear. The CDR3 is made up of 12 amino acids. Germline V CDR1 and CDR2: ENHRY, SYGVKD. CDR3 sequence reads: CAISWTDKEQFF. DNA of the CDR3: TGTGCCATCAGTTGGACCGACAAGGAGCAGTTCTTC.

The chain uses TRBV5-4 and TRBJ2-1; 8 nucleotides line up with TRBD1. Germline loops: CDR1 SGHNT, CDR2 YYREEE (reference sequence). V lost 0 bases, J lost 4 bases, and 3 bases stayed unmatched. The CDR3 is 15 amino acids. DNA of the CDR3: TGTGCCAGCAGCTTGGCAGGACAGGGTTACAATGAGCAGTTCTTC. The encoded protein is CASSLAGQGYNEQFF.

The sample holds one count of this clone. The chain links TRBV7-6 to TRBJ2-7, with TRBD1 as a possible D gene (5 bases). CDR3 length: 14 amino acids. Trimming cost V 5 bases and J 3 bases, with 14 bases left between them. CDR1 is SGHVS and CDR2 is FNYEAQ in the germline V gene. The CDR3 bases are TGTGCCAGCAGCCGTATGGACACCCGCTACGAGCAGTACTTC. Amino acids: CASSRMDTRYEQYF.

This chain joins TRBV30 and TRBJ1-2; 9 bases fit TRBD1. Germline V gives CDR1 GTSNPN, CDR2 SVGIG (reference sequence). V was pared by 4 bases and J by 3 bases, with 3 bases of the junction left unmatched. The CDR3 covers 13 residues. In DNA form, the CDR3 reads TGTGCCTGGACCGGGACAGGGCACTATGGCTACACCTTC. Translating gives CAWTGTGHYGYTF.

The chain is built from TRBV27 and TRBJ1-4, with D unclear. V lost 7 bases and J 0 bases, leaving 6 bases between the germline ends. Germline lookup yields CDR1 MNHEY and CDR2 SMNVEV (reference sequence). The CDR3 covers 13 residues. CDR3 DNA: TGTGCCAGCAAGACCGCAACTAATGAAAAACTGTTTTTT. Translating it yields CASKTATNEKLFF.

The V call is TRBV7-9, the J call TRBJ2-4, with D uncertain. CDR3 length equals 13 residues. CDR1 and CDR2 (germline): SEHNR, FQNEAQ (reference sequence). Trimming took off 3 bases at V and 2 bases at J, with 5 bases between the two ends. The DNA of the CDR3 is TGTGCCAGCAGCTTCCCTCCCAAAAACATTCAGTACTTC. This translates into CASSFPPKNIQYF.

The chain employs TRBV15 and TRBJ2-7, with 13 bases matching TRBD2. The CDR3 totals 16 residues. V gave up 0 bases and J gave up 9 bases; unmatched junction bases: 8. Germline lookup yields CDR1 LNHNV and CDR2 YYDKDF (reference sequence). The CDR3 reads CATSRDKGLAGSWQYF. CDR3 nucleotide sequence: TGTGCCACCAGCAGAGATAAGGGACTAGCGGGGTCCTGGCAGTACTTC.

The V gene is TRBV11-2, the J gene TRBJ2-5; 10 nucleotides line up with TRBD1. The V gene end was trimmed by 4 bases and the J gene end by 2 bases; junction bases not matched to a gene: 7. CDR3 length equals 16 residues. Germline lookup yields CDR1 SGHAT and CDR2 FQNNGV. The CDR3 reads CASSSIGTGEQETQYF. CDR3 sequence (DNA): TGTGCCAGCAGCTCAATCGGGACAGGGGAACAAGAGACCCAGTACTTC.

The V call is TRBV27, the J call TRBJ2-7; 7 bases agree with TRBD1. The CDR3 has 14 residues. V shed 4 bases, J shed 4 bases, and the junction held 7 bases outside the gene matches. Germline loops: CDR1 MNHEY, CDR2 SMNVEV (reference sequence). CDR3: CASSSSGTAYEQYF. For the CDR3, the DNA is TGTGCCAGCAGTTCTTCCGGGACAGCATACGAGCAGTACTTC.

V is TRBV5-6 and J is TRBJ2-7; D not resolved. The germline V gene has CDR1 SGHDT and CDR2 YYEEEE. Trimming removed 5 bases at V and 4 bases at J, with 13 bases between. This CDR3 contains 13 residues. The CDR3 bases are TGTGCCAGCAGTTCTACCTCCCTGTACGAGCAGTACTTC. Translated: CASSSTSLYEQYF.

For the CDR3, the DNA is TGCGCCAGCAGCTTGGCAGGGACAGGGACCCACGAGCAGTACTTC. Translating it yields CASSLAGTGTHEQYF. The genes are TRBV5-1 and TRBJ2-7, with 9 bases lining up with TRBD1. Trimming took 0 bases from V and 5 from J; bases not matched to a gene: 6. CDR1 SGHRS and CDR2 YFSETQ come from the germline V gene. The CDR3 consists of 15 residues.

The chain links TRBV6-6 to TRBJ2-1; D might be TRBD1 (6 bases). V was clipped by 6 bases and J by 4 bases, with 13 bases between them. CDR3 length equals 14 residues. Germline assignment: CDR1 MNHNY and CDR2 SVGAGI (reference sequence). As DNA, the CDR3 is TGTGCCAGCAGAATCCAGCAGGGGTACAATGAGCAGTTCTTC. Protein: CASRIQQGYNEQFF.

The chain employs TRBV6-5 and TRBJ1-1, with D tentatively TRBD1 (6 bases). This CDR3 is 13 amino acids long. Looked up from germline, CDR1 is MNHEY and CDR2 is SVGAGI. With 6 bases removed from V and 4 bases from J, the gap between germline ends came to 12 bases. The CDR3 bases are TGTGCCAGCAGACCAGGGGTTAGCACTGAAGCTTTCTTT. This translates into CASRPGVSTEAFF.

V usage is TRBV2 and J usage is TRBJ2-3; 7 bases are a match to TRBD1. Germline loops: CDR1 SNHLY, CDR2 FYNNEI. The V gene end was trimmed by 3 bases and the J gene end by 1 base; junction bases not matched to a gene: 10. The CDR3 contains 17 residues. CDR3 sequence: CASSDMTGNWRTDTQYF. The CDR3 DNA sequence: TGTGCCAGCAGTGACATGACAGGGAATTGGCGCACAGATACGCAGTATTTT. Supplemented by reference TRBV2 and TRBJ2-3, the full variable domain reads EPEVTQTPSHQVTQMGQEVILRCVPISNHLYFYWYRQILGQKVEFLVSFYNNEISEKSEIFDDQFSVERPDGSNFTLKIRSTKLEDSAMYFCASSDMTGNWRTDTQYFGPGTRLTVL.

This clone was observed many times. V gene TRBV6-6 combines with J gene TRBJ1-6; 9 nucleotides line up with TRBD1. With V trimmed by 2 bases and J by 14 bases, 7 bases remained unmatched. Germline CDR1 is MNHNY and CDR2 is SVGAGI (reference sequence). The CDR3 length is 14 residues. Written as DNA, the CDR3 is TGTGCCAGCAGTTACACAGGGGGCGTTGAAACCCTCCACTTT. Protein sequence: CASSYTGGVETLHF.

The rearrangement uses TRBV27 and TRBJ1-1, with D possibly TRBD1 on 5 matching bases. The CDR3 runs to 15 residues. V gave up 4 bases and J gave up 1 base, with 13 bases separating them. The germline V gene has CDR1 MNHEY and CDR2 SMNVEV (reference sequence). The CDR3: CASSSIFGQNTEAFF. The CDR3 DNA reads TGTGCCAGCAGTTCGATCTTCGGACAGAACACTGAAGCTTTCTTT.

The chain carries TRBV7-9 and TRBJ2-7, with 8 bases identical to TRBD1. The CDR3 contains 17 residues. V shed 4 bases and J 3 bases; nucleotides not matched to a gene: 14. Germline V gene sequence: CDR1 SEHNR, CDR2 FQNEAQ (reference sequence). CDR3 in DNA: TGTGCCAGCAGCTCCAACAGGGGGACAGCCATTATCTACGAGCAGTACTTC. Its translation: CASSSNRGTAIIYEQYF. Using reference TRBV7-9 and TRBJ2-7 for the parts outside the CDR3, the full variable domain is DTGVSQNPRHKITKRGQNVTFRCDPISEHNRLYWYRQTLGQGPEFLTYFQNEAQLEKSRLLSDRFSAERPKGSFSTLEIQRTEQGDSAMYLCASSSNRGTAIIYEQYFGPGTRLTVT.

The rearrangement uses TRBV5-6 and TRBJ2-1; tentative D call: TRBD1 (6 bases). CDR3 length equals 15 residues. Germline CDR1 reads SGHDT; CDR2 reads YYEEEE. Deletions cut 4 bases from V and 1 base from J, with 12 bases between. CDR3 amino acids: CASSPPDRSYNEQFF. CDR3 bases: TGTGCCAGCAGCCCCCCCGACAGGTCCTACAATGAGCAGTTCTTC.

The gene calls are TRBV7-8 and TRBJ2-1, with D perhaps matching TRBD2 (6 bases). Trimming pared 5 bases from V and 0 bases from J, leaving 11 bases between. The germline V gene has CDR1 SGHVS and CDR2 FQNEAQ. The CDR3 spans 15 residues. This CDR3 is CASSPGGSSYNEQFF. CDR3 DNA: TGTGCCAGCAGCCCCGGGGGTAGCTCCTACAATGAGCAGTTCTTC. The full variable domain, its missing parts supplied by reference TRBV7-8 and TRBJ2-1, is GAGVSQSPRYKVAKRGQDVALRCDPISGHVSLFWYQQALGQGPEFLTYFQNEAQLDKSGLPSDRFFAERPEGSVSTLKIQRTQQEDSAVYLCASSPGGSSYNEQFFGPGTRLTVL.

V is TRBV4-3 and J is TRBJ1-2; D ambiguous. The CDR3 length is 11 residues. The V end lost 2 bases, the J end lost 14 bases, and 12 bases lay between the germline ends. Germline V gene sequence: CDR1 LGHNA, CDR2 YSLEER. The CDR3 region has the DNA TGCGCCAGCAGCCAATTCCCCACGATAACCTTC. It specifies CASSQFPTITF.

The chain has TRBV7-2 and TRBJ2-3; 12 bases align to TRBD2. This CDR3 has 16 residues. The ends lost 5 bases at V and 2 bases at J; junction bases unmatched: 5. Germline CDR1 reads SGHTA; CDR2 reads FQGNSA. The CDR3 here is CASSPTSGGHTDTQYF. Here the CDR3 DNA reads TGTGCCAGCAGCCCCACTAGCGGGGGGCACACAGATACGCAGTATTTT.

The chain has TRBV30 and TRBJ2-1; possible D gene TRBD1, 6 bases. The V gene's germline CDR1 is GTSNPN and CDR2 SVGIG (reference sequence). The CDR3 is made up of 14 amino acids. Trimming removed 4 bases from V and 3 bases from J, with 13 bases in between. CDR3 sequence (DNA): TGTGCCTGGAATACGGGACATTTCTACAATGAGCAGTTCTTC. It encodes CAWNTGHFYNEQFF.

The rearrangement links TRBV5-1 to TRBJ2-2, with D perhaps matching TRBD1 (6 bases). The germline V and J ends were trimmed by 3 bases and 4 bases, with 19 bases remaining between them. This CDR3 is 17 amino acids long. Germline V gives CDR1 SGHRS, CDR2 YFSETQ. As DNA, the CDR3 is TGCGCCAGCAGCTCAACAGGGTGGGCGAGGTCCACCGGGGAGCTGTTTTTT. It yields the protein CASSSTGWARSTGELFF.

This clone was recorded a few times. The chain carries TRBV29-1 and TRBJ2-1, with D uncertain. CDR1 is SQVTM, CDR2 ANQGSEA, per germline. The CDR3 has 11 residues. Trimming took 6 bases from V and 6 from J, leaving 9 bases between them. The chain's CDR3 is CSVTPSNEQFF. The CDR3 coding sequence is TGCAGCGTAACACCTAGCAATGAGCAGTTCTTC.

This chain links TRBV30 with TRBJ2-3, with D perhaps TRBD1 (6 bases). This CDR3 has 17 amino acids. The V end was cut by 2 bases, the J end by 0 bases, with 18 bases between. Per the germline V gene, CDR1 is GTSNPN and CDR2 is SVGIG (reference sequence). CDR3: CAWSPGLGAPSTDTQYF. In nucleotides, the CDR3 is TGTGCCTGGAGTCCTGGTTTGGGGGCGCCTAGCACAGATACGCAGTATTTT.